This TCR beta chain was found in a study of T cell responses to AZD1222 COVID-19 vaccine. The CDR3 sequence is 14 residues long. Germline lookup yields CDR1 LGHNA and CDR2 YNFKEQ. V dropped 7 bases and J dropped 7 bases, with 16 bases sitting between them. Assay: immunoSEQ multiplex PCR; the TCRdb copy retains only in-frame clones and omits some. The repertoire consists of about 150,000 clones, with 80% to 95% occurring once and the leading ten covering under 4%. The TCR comes from an adult who received the AZD1222 COVID-19 vaccine. The source was peripheral blood, collected 28 days after the second AZD1222 dose. This chain links TRBV4-2 with TRBJ1-4, with a possible D match to TRBD1 (6 bases). The CDR3 here is CASTHGGGSEKLFF. As DNA, the CDR3 is TGTGCCAGCACCCATGGGGGCGGCAGTGAAAAACTGTTTTTT.